This is a list of T cell receptor beta chains from one sample in a study of CD8 T cells in Susac syndrome. TCRdb re-called the immunoSEQ multiplex PCR reads through MiXCR, storing one row per CDR3 protein. Found here are approximately 190,000 distinct CDR3 sequences, approximately 96% of them singletons; the top ten hold 0.098%. The sample was CD4+ T cells from PBMCs. The receptors originated from a human donor with Susac syndrome. CDR3s include the opening cysteine and the closing phenylalanine or tryptophan. D genes are given only for firm matches. Some rows have no size entry. The others give once, few or many, or a class for an expanded clone.

cdr3_length	clone_size	v_call	j_call	d_call	cdr3_aa	cdr3_nt
13	.	TRBV29-1	TRBJ2-7	TRBD1	CSATTTGSYEQYF	TGCAGCGCAACTACGACAGGGAGTTACGAGCAGTACTTC
15	once	TRBV11-1	TRBJ2-5	TRBD1	CASSPQTGGSKTQYF	TGTGCCAGCAGCCCGCAAACAGGGGGTTCAAAGACCCAGTACTTC
15	.	TRBV24-1	TRBJ2-7	TRBD1	CATRVRDRVTYEQYF	TGTGCCACCAGAGTTAGGGACAGGGTAACCTACGAGCAGTACTTC
15	.	TRBV11-1	TRBJ2-7	TRBD1	CASSRPGQLIYEQYF	TGTGCCAGCAGCCGACCGGGACAGCTTATCTACGAGCAGTACTTC
17	.	TRBV3-1	TRBJ1-6	.	CASSPGMGPPLNSPLHF	TGTGCCAGCAGCCCTGGCATGGGTCCTCCCTTGAACTCACCCCTCCACTTT
13	.	TRBV19	TRBJ1-1	.	CASSTQQARRAFF	TGTGCCAGTAGTACCCAACAGGCAAGGAGGGCTTTCTTT
12	.	TRBV4-1	TRBJ1-4	.	CASSRPNEKLFF	TGCGCCAGCAGCCGTCCTAATGAAAAACTGTTTTTT
14	.	TRBV6-2/TRBV6-3	TRBJ1-2	.	CASSRQGPYWGYTF	TGTGCCAGCAGTCGGCAGGGGCCCTACTGGGGCTACACCTTC
11	.	TRBV6-2/TRBV6-3	TRBJ2-3	.	CASTDEDTQYF	TGTGCCAGCACCGACGAGGATACGCAGTATTTT
14	.	TRBV29-1	TRBJ2-3	TRBD2	CSDLGTTRTDTQYF	TGCAGCGACCTCGGGACTACCCGCACAGATACGCAGTATTTT
15	.	TRBV30	TRBJ1-1	TRBD1	CAWRWDRGLNTEAFF	TGTGCCTGGAGATGGGACAGGGGGCTGAACACTGAAGCTTTCTTT
16	.	TRBV6-5	TRBJ2-1	TRBD1	CASSYSAGGQYNEQFF	TGTGCCAGCAGTTACTCGGCAGGGGGTCAGTACAATGAGCAGTTCTTC
17	.	TRBV23-1	TRBJ2-7	.	CASSQSYTEWSSYEQYF	TGCGCCAGCAGTCAATCGTATACGGAGTGGAGCTCCTACGAGCAGTACTTC
15	.	TRBV9	TRBJ2-5	.	CASSVVGGGGETQYF	TGTGCCAGCAGCGTAGTAGGAGGGGGCGGAGAGACCCAGTACTTC
12	.	TRBV20-1	TRBJ1-4	.	CSAGGTNEKLFF	TGCAGTGCTGGGGGTACGAATGAAAAACTGTTTTTT
15	.	TRBV30	TRBJ1-5	TRBD1	CAWSVTGTGDQPQHF	TGTGCCTGGAGTGTAACGGGAACAGGGGATCAGCCCCAGCATTTT
16	.	TRBV3-1	TRBJ1-2	TRBD1	CASSHGIQGKNYGYTF	TGTGCCAGCAGTCACGGAATACAGGGGAAGAACTATGGCTACACCTTC
12	.	TRBV12-5	TRBJ1-2	.	CASGLESYGYTF	TGTGCTAGTGGTTTGGAATCGTATGGCTACACCTTC
14	.	TRBV25-1	TRBJ1-5	.	CASSDPGPNQPQHF	TGTGCCAGCAGTGACCCGGGCCCCAATCAGCCCCAGCATTTT
14	.	TRBV7-3	TRBJ2-2	.	CASSPSTNTGELFF	TGTGCCAGCAGCCCCTCCACGAACACCGGGGAGCTGTTTTTT
15	.	TRBV6-1	TRBJ2-6	.	CASSQKGIWANVLTF	TGTGCCAGCAGTCAGAAGGGAATCTGGGCCAACGTCCTGACTTTC
14	once	TRBV9	TRBJ2-7	.	CASSPSGTTYEQYF	TGTGCCAGCAGCCCCTCCGGGACAACCTACGAGCAGTACTTC
15	.	TRBV20-1	TRBJ2-7	TRBD1	CSAMKGTGVAYEQYF	TGCAGTGCCATGAAAGGGACAGGGGTCGCCTACGAGCAGTACTTC
14	.	TRBV5-1	TRBJ2-3	TRBD1	CASLGQGFPDTQYF	TGCGCCAGCTTAGGACAGGGGTTCCCAGATACGCAGTATTTT
14	.	TRBV7-3	TRBJ2-1	.	CASSLGWATPSQFF	TGTGCCAGCAGCTTAGGGTGGGCGACGCCTTCACAGTTCTTC
15	once	TRBV15	TRBJ1-5	.	CATSRAPGTNQPQHF	TGTGCCACCAGCAGAGCACCAGGTACCAATCAGCCCCAGCATTTT
16	.	TRBV7-7	TRBJ1-1	.	CASSPIKTISNTEAFF	TGTGCTAGCAGCCCAATAAAGACGATCTCGAACACTGAAGCTTTCTTT
13	.	TRBV27	TRBJ2-1	TRBD1	CASRPTGGGTEFF	TGTGCCAGCAGACCGACAGGGGGCGGGACGGAGTTCTTC
13	once	TRBV2	TRBJ2-7	.	CASSPGTYYEQYF	TGTGCCAGCAGCCCCGGGACATACTACGAGCAGTACTTC
13	.	TRBV12-3/TRBV12-4	TRBJ2-7	.	CASSFGVGGEQYF	TGTGCCAGCAGTTTCGGGGTCGGTGGCGAGCAGTACTTC
13	.	TRBV14	TRBJ1-1	.	CASSQERVTEAFF	TGTGCCAGCAGCCAAGAGCGGGTAACTGAAGCTTTCTTT
13	.	TRBV29-1	TRBJ1-3	.	CSAADSLGNTIYF	TGCAGCGCAGCGGACAGTCTTGGAAACACCATATATTTT